This TCR beta chain originates from a study of post-analysis software for immune sequencing data. Study context: Disease courses included relapsing-remitting, secondary progressive and progressive-relapsing multiple sclerosis. Study-wide results and caveats: Pronounced co-clustering by F measure was evident among identically batched samples. Five or six TRBV segments, TRBV5-6, TRBV5-1 and TRBV20-1 among them, were found more frequent in patients than controls. In multiple sclerosis, normalized Chao1 diversity was significantly below that of controls.

Remarks on this clonotype: The target antigen is unknown.

The TCR beta cDNA libraries contained unique molecular identifiers. Some 500,000 cDNA molecules were obtained per 1 to 10 million input T cells. TCRdb reanalysed the PCR reads using MiXCR and keeps one entry per CDR3 protein. The sample shows 800,000 to 950,000 distinct CDR3 sequences, approximately 53% of them seen only once. Germline V lookup: CDR1 SQVTM, CDR2 ANQGSEA. The CDR3 covers 14 residues. Trimming pared 5 bases from V and 9 bases from J, leaving 22 bases between. This receptor was obtained from a girl aged 10-17 years with multiple sclerosis. Material for sequencing was blood. This chain joins TRBV29-1 and TRBJ1-2; no clear D. The CDR3 DNA is TGCAGCGTTAAGCCCCAGAAGCCTGGGGAGTGCTACACCTTC. Its protein product is CSVKPQKPGECYTF.